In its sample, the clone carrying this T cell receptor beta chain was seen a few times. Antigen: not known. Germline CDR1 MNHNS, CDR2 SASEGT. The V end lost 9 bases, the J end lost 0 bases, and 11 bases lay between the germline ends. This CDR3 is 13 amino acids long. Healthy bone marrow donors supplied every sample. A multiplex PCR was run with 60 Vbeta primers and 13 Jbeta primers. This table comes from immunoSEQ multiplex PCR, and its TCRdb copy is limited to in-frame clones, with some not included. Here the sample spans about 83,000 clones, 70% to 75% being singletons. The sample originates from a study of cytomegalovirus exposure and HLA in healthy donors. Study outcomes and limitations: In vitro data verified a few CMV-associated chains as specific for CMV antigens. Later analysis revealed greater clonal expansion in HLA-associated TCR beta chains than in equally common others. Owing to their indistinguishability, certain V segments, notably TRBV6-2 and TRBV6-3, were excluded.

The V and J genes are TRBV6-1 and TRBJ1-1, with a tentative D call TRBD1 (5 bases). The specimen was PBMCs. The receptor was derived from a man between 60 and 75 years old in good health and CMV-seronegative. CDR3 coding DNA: TGTGCCAGTAAGCGGGGGGTGAACACTGAAGCTTTCTTT. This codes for CASKRGVNTEAFF.